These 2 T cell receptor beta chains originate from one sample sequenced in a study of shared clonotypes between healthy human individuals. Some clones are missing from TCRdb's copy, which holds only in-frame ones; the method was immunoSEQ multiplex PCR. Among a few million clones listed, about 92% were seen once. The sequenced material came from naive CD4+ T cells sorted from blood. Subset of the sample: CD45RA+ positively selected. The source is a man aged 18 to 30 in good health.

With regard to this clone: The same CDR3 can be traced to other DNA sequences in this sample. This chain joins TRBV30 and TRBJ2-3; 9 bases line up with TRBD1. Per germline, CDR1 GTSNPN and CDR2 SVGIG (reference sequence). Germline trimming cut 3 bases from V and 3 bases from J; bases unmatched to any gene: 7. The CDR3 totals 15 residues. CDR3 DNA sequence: TGTGCCTGGAGCCCAGGGACAGGGTCGACAGATACGCAGTATTTT. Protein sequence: CAWSPGTGSTDTQYF.

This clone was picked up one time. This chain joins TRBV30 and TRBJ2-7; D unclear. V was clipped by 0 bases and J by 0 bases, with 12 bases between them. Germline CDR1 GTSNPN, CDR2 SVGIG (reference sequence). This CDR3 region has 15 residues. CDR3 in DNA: TGTGCCTGGAGTGTACGGGCAGGCCTCTCCTACGAGCAGTACTTC. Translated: CAWSVRAGLSYEQYF. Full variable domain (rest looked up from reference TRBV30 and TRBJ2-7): SQTIHQWPATLVQPVGSPLSLECTVEGTSNPNLYWYRQAAGRGLQLLFYSVGIGQISSEVPQNLSASRPQDRQFILSSKKLLLSDSGFYLCAWSVRAGLSYEQYFGPGTRLTVT.